The 9 T cell receptor beta chains listed next were all sequenced from one sample in a study of cytomegalovirus exposure and HLA in healthy donors. This PCR relied on a set of 60 Vbeta primers and 13 Jbeta primers. Clones were read by immunoSEQ multiplex PCR, and TCRdb kept only the in-frame ones, dropping some. The table shows 140,000 to 150,000 clones, with about 82% occurring only once. The sequenced sample was PBMCs. The receptors were gathered from a male donor in good health and CMV-seronegative.

The rearrangement joins TRBV18 to TRBJ1-2; 8 nucleotides match TRBD1. CDR3 length equals 15 residues. Germline lookup yields CDR1 KGHSH and CDR2 LQKENI. V shed 0 bases, J shed 2 bases, and the junction held 2 bases outside the gene matches. The DNA of the CDR3 is TGTGCCAGCTCACCACCGGGACAGGTGAACTATGGCTACACCTTC. It codes for CASSPPGQVNYGYTF.

In this sample, this clone turned up once. V gene TRBV2 combines with J gene TRBJ2-1, with D possibly being TRBD2 (7 bases). V was pared by 2 bases and J by 3 bases, with 14 bases between. The CDR3 totals 16 residues. Germline-derived CDR1 and CDR2 are SNHLY and FYNNEI. This CDR3 is CASSEWAGAIYNEQFF. CDR3 nucleotides: TGTGCCAGCAGTGAATGGGCGGGGGCCATCTACAATGAGCAGTTCTTC.

This clone has a single count. The chain couples TRBV4-3 to TRBJ1-6; possible D gene TRBD1, 6 bases. V was trimmed by 0 bases and J by 7 bases, leaving 10 bases between them. This CDR3 region has 15 residues. Per the germline V gene, CDR1 is LGHNA and CDR2 is YSLEER. The CDR3 DNA sequence: TGCGCCAGCAGCCAAGACTGGCAGGGGAATTCACCCCTCCACTTT. It translates to CASSQDWQGNSPLHF.

This clone was seen just once. The chain joins TRBV10-3 to TRBJ1-2, with 10 positions matching TRBD1. From germline, CDR1 is ENHRY and CDR2 SYGVKD. Trimming cost V 0 bases and J 8 bases; bases outside gene matches: 6. This CDR3 is built from 15 residues. This CDR3 is CAISESRQGAKGYTF. The CDR3 nucleotides are TGTGCCATCAGTGAGTCGAGACAGGGGGCTAAAGGCTACACCTTC.

The rearrangement joins TRBV14 to TRBJ2-1; 8 bases map to TRBD1. CDR3 size: 20 residues. CDR1 and CDR2 (germline): SGHDN, FVKESK. The J segment lost 0 bases and the V segment lost 2 bases, leaving 15 bases of the junction unmatched. The CDR3 DNA reads as TGTGCCAGCAGCCAAAATGCAGACAGGGGATACGAGAGCTCCTACAATGAGCAGTTCTTC. As protein: CASSQNADRGYESSYNEQFF.

V gene TRBV7-9 combines with J gene TRBJ1-4; 10 bases align to TRBD1. With 5 bases clipped from V and 8 bases from J, the junction kept 8 bases outside the gene matches. The CDR3 totals 15 residues. Germline-derived CDR1 and CDR2 are SEHNR and FQNEAQ (reference sequence). CDR3: CASSGRDRGLEKLFF. The CDR3 nucleotides read TGTGCCAGCAGCGGACGGGACAGGGGCCTCGAAAAACTGTTTTTT.

This chain joins TRBV2 and TRBJ1-5; D gene uncertain. This CDR3 region has 14 residues. Per germline, CDR1 SNHLY and CDR2 FYNNEI. Trimming pared 3 bases from V and 3 bases from J, leaving 9 bases between. The CDR3 sequence is CASSDAGYNQPQHF. For the CDR3, the DNA is TGTGCCAGCAGTGATGCCGGTTACAATCAGCCCCAGCATTTT.

This clone was picked up one time. The V and J genes are TRBV10-3 and TRBJ1-2, with D maybe TRBD1 (5 bases). V lost 4 bases to trimming and J lost 3 bases, with 12 bases between them. The CDR3 runs 14 residues. In germline, CDR1 is ENHRY, CDR2 SYGVKD. The CDR3 spells CAISGGREDYGYTF. Here the CDR3 DNA reads TGTGCCATCAGTGGGGGCAGGGAAGACTATGGCTACACCTTC.

V usage is TRBV30 and J usage is TRBJ2-4, with D perhaps TRBD2 (5 bases). Trimming pared 3 bases from V and 4 bases from J, leaving 19 bases between. Germline CDR1 is GTSNPN and CDR2 is SVGIG (reference sequence). The CDR3 runs 16 residues. The CDR3 DNA reads TGTGCCTGGAGACCCCGGAACGGGCCGGGGAAAAACATTCAGTACTTC. Its protein is CAWRPRNGPGKNIQYF.